This TCR beta chain was captured by sequencing in a study of response to subunit inactivated influenza vaccine. Turning to this clonotype: No antigen is known for it.

Findings and limits, study-wide: Each seasonal flu vaccination may recruit only limited new T cells, authors suggested.

TCRdb independently ran MiXCR on the RT-PCR reads; one entry per CDR3 protein. The repertoire holds about 650,000 distinct CDR3 sequences, roughly 14% seen once, with more than 9% in the top ten. The sequence was collected from a man aged 45-65 years who received an inactivated influenza vaccine. Sample: PBMCs from blood, taken about 12 days after vaccination.

The CDR3 DNA sequence: TGCGCCAGCAGCTTGGACCTACTAGGGCCCGGGGAGCTGTTTTTT. This codes for CASSLDLLGPGELFF. This rearrangement joins TRBV5-1 to TRBJ2-2; maybe TRBD2 (5 bases). Trimming removed 0 bases at V and 6 bases at J, with 12 bases between. Germline V gene lookup returns CDR1 SGHRS and CDR2 YFSETQ. CDR3 length: 15 amino acids.